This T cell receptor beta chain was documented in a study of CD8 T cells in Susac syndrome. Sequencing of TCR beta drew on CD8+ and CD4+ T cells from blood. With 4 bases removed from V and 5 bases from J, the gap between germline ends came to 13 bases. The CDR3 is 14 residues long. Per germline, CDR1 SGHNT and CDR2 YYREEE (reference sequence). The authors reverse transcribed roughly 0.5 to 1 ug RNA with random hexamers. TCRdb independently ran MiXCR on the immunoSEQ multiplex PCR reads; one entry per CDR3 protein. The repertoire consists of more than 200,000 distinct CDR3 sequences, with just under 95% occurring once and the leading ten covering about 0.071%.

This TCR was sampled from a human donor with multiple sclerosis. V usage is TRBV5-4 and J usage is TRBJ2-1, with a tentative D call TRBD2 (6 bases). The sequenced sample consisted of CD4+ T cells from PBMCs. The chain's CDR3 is CASSGGLFDNEQFF. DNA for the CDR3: TGTGCCAGCAGCGGGGGACTTTTTGACAATGAGCAGTTCTTC.